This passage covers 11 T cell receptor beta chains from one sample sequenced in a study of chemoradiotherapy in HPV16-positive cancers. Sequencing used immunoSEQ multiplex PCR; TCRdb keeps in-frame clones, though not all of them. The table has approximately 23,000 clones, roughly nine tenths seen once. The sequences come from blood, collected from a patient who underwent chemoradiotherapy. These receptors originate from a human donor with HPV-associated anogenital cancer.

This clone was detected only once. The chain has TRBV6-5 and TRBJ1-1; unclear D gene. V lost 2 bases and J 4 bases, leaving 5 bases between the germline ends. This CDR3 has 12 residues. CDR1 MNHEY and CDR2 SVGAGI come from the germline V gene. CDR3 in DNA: TGTGCCAGCAGTTACATGGGCACTGAAGCTTTCTTT. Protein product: CASSYMGTEAFF.

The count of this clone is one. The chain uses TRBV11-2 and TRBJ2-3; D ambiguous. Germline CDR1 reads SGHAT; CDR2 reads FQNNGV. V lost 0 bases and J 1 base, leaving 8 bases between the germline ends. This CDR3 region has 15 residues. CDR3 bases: TGTGCCAGCAGCTTAGATTATGGGGGCACAGATACGCAGTATTTT. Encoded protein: CASSLDYGGTDTQYF.

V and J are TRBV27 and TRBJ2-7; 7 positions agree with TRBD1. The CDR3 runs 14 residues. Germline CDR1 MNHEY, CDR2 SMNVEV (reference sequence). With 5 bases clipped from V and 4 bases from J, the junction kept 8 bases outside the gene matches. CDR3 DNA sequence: TGTGCCAGCAGTGCTACAGGGGTGGGGTACGAGCAGTACTTC. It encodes CASSATGVGYEQYF.

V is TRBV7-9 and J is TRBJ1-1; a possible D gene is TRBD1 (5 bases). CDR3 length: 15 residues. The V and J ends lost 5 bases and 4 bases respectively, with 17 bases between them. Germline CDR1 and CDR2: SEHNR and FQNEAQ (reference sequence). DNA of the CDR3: TGTGCCAGCAGCCTTGGGACCGGGTGGTCCACTGAAGCTTTCTTT. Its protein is CASSLGTGWSTEAFF.

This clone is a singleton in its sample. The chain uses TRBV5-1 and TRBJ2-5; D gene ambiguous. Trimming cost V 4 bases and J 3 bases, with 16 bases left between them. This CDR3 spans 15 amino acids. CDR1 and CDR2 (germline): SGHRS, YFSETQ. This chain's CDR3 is CASSEWAIPKETQYF. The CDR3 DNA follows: TGCGCCAGCAGCGAGTGGGCCATTCCCAAAGAGACCCAGTACTTC.

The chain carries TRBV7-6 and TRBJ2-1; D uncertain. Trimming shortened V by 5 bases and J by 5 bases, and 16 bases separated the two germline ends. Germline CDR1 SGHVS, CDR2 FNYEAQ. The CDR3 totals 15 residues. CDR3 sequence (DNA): TGTGCCAGCAGCCAACCCTTATACGAAGACAATGAGCAGTTCTTC. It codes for CASSQPLYEDNEQFF. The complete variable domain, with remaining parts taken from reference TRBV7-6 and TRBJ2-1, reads GAGVSQSPRYKVTKRGQDVALRCDPISGHVSLYWYRQALGQGPEFLTYFNYEAQQDKSGLPNDRFSAERPEGSISTLTIQRTEQRDSAMYRCASSQPLYEDNEQFFGPGTRLTVL.

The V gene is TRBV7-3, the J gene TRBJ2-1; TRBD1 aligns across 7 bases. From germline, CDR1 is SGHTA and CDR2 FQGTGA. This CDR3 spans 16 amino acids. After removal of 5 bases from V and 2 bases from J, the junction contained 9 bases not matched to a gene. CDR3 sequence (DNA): TGTGCCAGCAGCCCCACGGGACAGATCACCTACAATGAGCAGTTCTTC. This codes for CASSPTGQITYNEQFF.

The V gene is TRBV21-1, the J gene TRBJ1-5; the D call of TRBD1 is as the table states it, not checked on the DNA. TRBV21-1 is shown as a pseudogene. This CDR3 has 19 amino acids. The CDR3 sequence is CASSFYTGTGGVSNQPQHF. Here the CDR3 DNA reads TGTGCCAGCAGCTTCTACACCGGGACAGGGGGTGTCAGCAATCAGCCCCAGCATTTT.

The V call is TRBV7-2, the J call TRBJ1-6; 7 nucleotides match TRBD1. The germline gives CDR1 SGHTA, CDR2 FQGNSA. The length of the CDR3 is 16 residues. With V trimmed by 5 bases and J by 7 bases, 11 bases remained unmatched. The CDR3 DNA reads TGTGCCAGCAGCCACCCCCCCGGGACAGAAAATTCACCCCTCCACTTT. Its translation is CASSHPPGTENSPLHF.

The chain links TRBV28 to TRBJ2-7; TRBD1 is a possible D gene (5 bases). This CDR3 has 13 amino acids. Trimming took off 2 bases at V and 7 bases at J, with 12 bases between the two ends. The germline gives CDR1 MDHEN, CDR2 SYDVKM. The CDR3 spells CASSLGRAVEQYF. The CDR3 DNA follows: TGTGCCAGCAGTTTAGGCAGGGCTGTAGAGCAGTACTTC.

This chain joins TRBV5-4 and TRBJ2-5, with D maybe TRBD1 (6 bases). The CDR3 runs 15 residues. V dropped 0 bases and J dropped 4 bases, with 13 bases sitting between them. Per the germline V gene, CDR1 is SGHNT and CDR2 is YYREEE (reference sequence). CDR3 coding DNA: TGTGCCAGCAGCTTGGTGGGCAGGGGTAGAGAGACCCAGTACTTC. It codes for CASSLVGRGRETQYF.